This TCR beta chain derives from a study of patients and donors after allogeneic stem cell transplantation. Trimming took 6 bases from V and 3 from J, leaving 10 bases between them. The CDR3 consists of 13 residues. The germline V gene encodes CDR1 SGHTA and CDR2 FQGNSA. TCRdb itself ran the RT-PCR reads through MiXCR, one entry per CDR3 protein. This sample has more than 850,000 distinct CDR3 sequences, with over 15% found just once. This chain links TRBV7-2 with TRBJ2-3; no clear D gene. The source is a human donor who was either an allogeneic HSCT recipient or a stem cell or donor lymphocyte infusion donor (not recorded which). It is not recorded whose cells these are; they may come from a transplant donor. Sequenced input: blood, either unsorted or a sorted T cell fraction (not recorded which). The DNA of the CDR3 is TGTGCCAGCAGAAATACAGCGACAGATACGCAGTATTTT. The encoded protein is CASRNTATDTQYF.